Below, one TCR beta chain is given with its context. The data belong to a study of blood T cell repertoires in COVID-19. The wider study: Some COVID-19 samples were acute and others convalescent; all came from the United States, Italy and Spain. Nucleic acid was either cDNA or gDNA, and it came from T cells, B-cell-depleted T cells, or PBMCs.

Germline lookup yields CDR1 SNHLY and CDR2 FYNNEI. Trimming removed 8 bases at V and 0 bases at J, with 11 bases between. The CDR3 length is 13 residues. Some clones are missing from TCRdb's copy, which holds only in-frame ones; the method was immunoSEQ multiplex PCR. The sample holds about 200,000 clones, 89% seen once. The V gene is TRBV2, the J gene TRBJ2-7; tentative D call: TRBD2 (6 bases). The receptor comes from a woman aged 18-35 years who had recovered from COVID-19. The sequencing input was PBMCs or T cells enriched from blood (not recorded which). CDR3 nucleotide sequence: TGTGCCAGCCGGGAGCCGGACTCCTACGAGCAGTACTTC. It yields the protein CASREPDSYEQYF.